Each of the 22 T cell receptor beta chains below was sequenced from the same sample in a study of blood T cells in healthy people across ages. A second 7 to 11 cycle PCR used barcoded and J-beta primers. TCRdb redid the calling of the 5' RACE reads with MiXCR, one entry per CDR3 protein. The repertoire includes around 990,000 distinct CDR3 sequences, around two fifths of them detected once, and about an eighth sits in the top ten. Material for sequencing was blood. Source of these receptors: a man aged 18 to 30 in good health.

The CDR3 region has the DNA TGCGCCAGCAGCTTAGAACCCGGGACAGGGGCAGATACGCAGTATTTT. This codes for CASSLEPGTGADTQYF. The V and J genes are TRBV5-1 and TRBJ2-3; 10 bases are a match to TRBD1. This CDR3 region has 16 residues. Germline assignment: CDR1 SGHRS and CDR2 YFSETQ. V was clipped by 2 bases and J by 4 bases; unmatched bases: 7.

This clonotype was counted at least ten times. The rearrangement links TRBV29-1 to TRBJ2-3; no reliable D call. Trimming removed 3 bases at V and 0 bases at J, with 4 bases between. Germline V gene data show CDR1 as SQVTM and CDR2 as ANQGSEA. The length of the CDR3 is 12 residues. The CDR3 sequence is CSVDYSTDTQYF. The CDR3 DNA reads TGCAGCGTTGACTACAGCACAGATACGCAGTATTTT.

This sequence joins TRBV3-1 and TRBJ2-5, with D possibly TRBD1 on 6 matching bases. The J call may be faulty, since TRBJ2-7 better matches the DNA end. The CDR3 contains 14 residues. From germline, CDR1 is LGHDT and CDR2 YNNKEL (reference sequence). The CDR3 bases are TGTGCCAGCAGTCCAGGGTCAGGGGCCTACGAGCAGTACTTC. Amino acids: CASSPGSGAYEQYF.

The V call is TRBV6-1, the J call TRBJ2-1; perhaps TRBD1 as D (6 bases). The CDR3 loop spans 16 amino acids. Trimming stripped 6 bases from V and 5 bases from J, with 20 bases between. Germline V gene data show CDR1 as MNHNS and CDR2 as SASEGT. The CDR3 sequence: CASRTYAGALHNEQFF. CDR3 nucleotide sequence: TGTGCCAGCAGGACCTACGCAGGGGCCCTTCACAATGAGCAGTTCTTC.

Concerning this clonotype itself: A much larger clonotype is one base distant, so this may be a read error. V usage is TRBV7-3 and J usage is TRBJ1-2, with D uncertain. Germline CDR1 and CDR2: SGHTA and FQGTGA. With 5 bases removed from V and 4 bases from J, the gap between germline ends came to 20 bases. The CDR3 is made up of 16 amino acids. The chain's CDR3 is CASSGLSRVTSYGYTF. CDR3 in DNA: TGTGCCAGCAGCGGGTTATCCCGGGTGACAAGCTATGGCTACACCTTC.

This clonotype was detected ten times or more. This chain links TRBV12-3 or TRBV12-4 with TRBJ2-3, with D unresolved. V was cut by 1 base and J by 1 base, with 9 bases left in between. The CDR3 runs 15 residues. Here the CDR3 DNA reads TGTGCCAGCAGTTTAGTTCTCTACGGCACAGATACGCAGTATTTT. Translation: CASSLVLYGTDTQYF.

This clonotype was seen a few times. CDR3 nucleotide sequence: TGTGCCAGCAAAAGGGACCCCAACACTGAAGCTTTCTTT. This encodes CASKRDPNTEAFF. The chain recombines TRBV12-3 or TRBV12-4 with TRBJ1-1; D is perhaps TRBD1 (5 bases). The V end lost 7 bases, the J end lost 2 bases, and 11 bases lay between the germline ends. The CDR3 consists of 13 residues.

This clonotype was counted a single time. V usage is TRBV20-1 and J usage is TRBJ2-1; D may be TRBD1 or TRBD2 (5 bases each). The germline V gene encodes CDR1 DFQATT and CDR2 SNEGSKA (reference sequence). The V gene lost 5 bases and the J gene lost 6 bases, with 20 bases spanning the gap. CDR3 length: 15 residues. CDR3 DNA: TGCAGTGCTTCAACAGCGGTGGGGCTCGGCAATGAGCAGTTCTTC. This translates into CSASTAVGLGNEQFF.

This chain links TRBV7-2 with TRBJ2-3; 11 bases map to TRBD2. After removal of 8 bases from V and 1 base from J, the junction contained 2 bases not matched to a gene. The CDR3 consists of 14 residues. The germline V gene has CDR1 SGHTA and CDR2 FQGNSA. In DNA form, the CDR3 reads TGTGCCAGCGAACTAGCGGGAGGCACAGATACGCAGTATTTT. Translating gives CASELAGGTDTQYF.

The genes are TRBV6-2 or TRBV6-3 and TRBJ2-3, with a possible D match to TRBD2 (5 bases). From germline, CDR1 is MNHEY and CDR2 SVGEGT. V was cut by 10 bases and J by 0 bases, with 14 bases left in between. The CDR3 length is 14 residues. DNA of the CDR3: TGTGCCACCCCGACCCGGGGAAGCACAGATACGCAGTATTTT. The encoded protein is CATPTRGSTDTQYF.

The rearrangement uses TRBV11-2 and TRBJ1-4; TRBD1 aligns across 7 bases. CDR1 SGHAT and CDR2 FQNNGV come from the germline V gene. Trimming at V came to 4 bases and at J to 8 bases, leaving 10 bases not matched to a gene. The CDR3 is made up of 15 amino acids. The CDR3 is CASSYGTGVGEKLFF. In DNA, the CDR3 is TGTGCCAGCAGCTACGGAACAGGGGTTGGCGAAAAACTGTTTTTT.

This chain uses TRBV9 with TRBJ1-1, with a possible D match to TRBD1 (6 bases). The CDR3 is made up of 16 amino acids. Germline values: CDR1 SGDLS, CDR2 YYNGEE. V was cut by 6 bases and J by 0 bases, with 18 bases left in between. In DNA, the CDR3 is TGTGCCAGCACCCCTGACGGGGGCCACATGAACACTGAAGCTTTCTTT. It translates to CASTPDGGHMNTEAFF.

This clonotype has a handful of counts. The CDR3 region has the DNA TGTGCCAGCAGCTCAGGGGGCGTCTATGGCTACACCTTC. Translation gives CASSSGGVYGYTF. This chain connects TRBV5-5 to TRBJ1-2; 8 nucleotides line up with TRBD1. Unmatched junction bases numbered 2, after V lost 3 bases and J lost 4 bases. CDR3 length: 13 residues. In germline, CDR1 is SGHKS, CDR2 YYEKEE (reference sequence).

The V call is TRBV5-1, the J call TRBJ2-1; 12 nucleotides align to TRBD1. Trimming at V came to 4 bases and at J to 8 bases, leaving 10 bases not matched to a gene. Germline V CDR1 and CDR2: SGHRS, YFSETQ. CDR3 length: 16 amino acids. CDR3 bases: TGCGCCAGCAGCCCCCCCGGGACAGGGGGCTTAGATGAGCAGTTCTTC. Amino acids: CASSPPGTGGLDEQFF.

The chain couples TRBV27 to TRBJ1-1; 7 bases agree with TRBD1. The CDR3 runs 14 residues. The V gene's germline CDR1 is MNHEY and CDR2 SMNVEV (reference sequence). V was clipped by 3 bases and J by 4 bases; unmatched bases: 5. The CDR3 sequence is CASSFKGAGTEAFF. CDR3 coding DNA: TGTGCCAGCAGTTTTAAGGGGGCTGGCACTGAAGCTTTCTTT.

The chain uses TRBV6-2 or TRBV6-3 and TRBJ2-7; D may be TRBD2 (6 bases). V lost 0 bases to trimming and J lost 5 bases, with 8 bases between them. CDR1 is MNHEY, CDR2 SVGEGT, per germline. This CDR3 is built from 13 residues. Here the CDR3 DNA reads TGTGCCAGCAGTTACTCGGAGGGAAACGAGCAGTACTTC. Its protein product is CASSYSEGNEQYF.

This clonotype was observed at least ten times. The chain employs TRBV29-1 and TRBJ1-4; D call uncertain. Germline assignment: CDR1 SQVTM and CDR2 ANQGSEA. V gave up 1 base and J gave up 0 bases, with 3 bases separating them. The CDR3 loop spans 13 amino acids. The chain's CDR3 is CSVEGATNEKLFF. CDR3 DNA: TGCAGCGTTGAAGGGGCAACTAATGAAAAACTGTTTTTT.

V is TRBV4-1 and J is TRBJ1-1; D remains unclear. The CDR3 is made up of 15 amino acids. Trimming took 4 bases from V and 0 from J, leaving 12 bases between them. Per the germline V gene, CDR1 is MGHRA and CDR2 is YSYEKL. In DNA, the CDR3 is TGCGCCAGCAGCCTCGTGGACGGCATGAACACTGAAGCTTTCTTT. It codes for CASSLVDGMNTEAFF.

V usage is TRBV29-1 and J usage is TRBJ2-1; no clear D gene. The germline gives CDR1 SQVTM, CDR2 ANQGSEA. The CDR3 loop spans 13 amino acids. Between the trimmed V and J ends, which lost 5 bases and 11 bases, there was a span of 19 bases. The CDR3 is CSVRIGLSYKQFF. DNA for the CDR3: TGCAGCGTTAGAATAGGGCTCTCCTACAAGCAGTTCTTC.

For this clonotype: A much more abundant neighbour one base away suggests this may be a read error. This chain connects TRBV29-1 to TRBJ2-3; D might be TRBD1 or TRBD2, each matching 5 bases. V dropped 4 bases and J dropped 4 bases, with 21 bases sitting between them. Germline loops: CDR1 SQVTM, CDR2 ANQGSEA. The CDR3 is 16 residues long. As DNA, the CDR3 is TGCAGCGTTGCAGGGAACGCCATCGGGAACGCAGATACGCAGTATTTT. Its protein is CSVAGNAIGNADTQYF.

This chain joins TRBV5-6 and TRBJ2-3; a weak D match, TRBD2 (7 bases). V dropped 2 bases and J dropped 2 bases, with 21 bases sitting between them. Per the germline V gene, CDR1 is SGHDT and CDR2 is YYEEEE. This CDR3 is 18 amino acids long. The DNA of the CDR3 is TGTGCCAGCAGCTTAGGTTCGATGCGCGGGGGCCCCACAGATACGCAGTATTTT. This translates into CASSLGSMRGGPTDTQYF.

This clonotype was seen only a few times. The CDR3 DNA sequence: TGTGCCAGCAGCCAAACTTATCTGCCAGGCCGAGGAGGCTACACCTTC. This sequence encodes CASSQTYLPGRGGYTF. The chain is built from TRBV3-1 and TRBJ1-2; no clear D. This CDR3 spans 16 amino acids. Germline values: CDR1 LGHDT, CDR2 YNNKEL (reference sequence). The V gene lost 2 bases and the J gene lost 8 bases, with 21 bases spanning the gap.